This TCR beta chain was captured by sequencing in a study of a mutant IDH1 vaccine in newly diagnosed glioma. The overall study: All eight of the vaccinations patients received fell in weeks 1, 3, 5, 7, 11, 15, 19 and 23.

Sequencing was performed with immunoSEQ multiplex PCR; in TCRdb, only in-frame clones are kept and a portion is missing. The sample lists tens of thousands of clones, around 80% seen once, with around 8% in the top ten. A note on this clone: Its target is not known.

CDR1 is SGHNT and CDR2 is YYREEE in the germline V gene (reference sequence). CDR3 length: 14 residues. After removal of 2 bases from V and 10 bases from J, the junction contained 8 bases not matched to a gene. Stated time point: week 23, last vaccination. The investigators gave 300 ug of mutant IDH1 20-mer peptide in each vaccine dose, together with topical imiquimod. General study findings and limits: Around 93% of patients showed vaccine-induced immune responses across multiple MHC alleles.

Sequencing was performed on PBMCs, taken from a glioma patient whose treatment included an IDH1 peptide vaccine. The rearrangement joins TRBV5-4 to TRBJ2-1, with 8 bases that match TRBD1. This clonotype was sampled from a young woman with glioma. DNA for the CDR3: TGTGCCAGCAGCTTAATCCAGGGGGCCGGCGAGCAGTTCTTC. Protein product: CASSLIQGAGEQFF.